These 23 T cell receptor beta chains were all obtained from the same sample, sequenced in a study of control samples from healthy donors and cancer patients. The protocol was immunoSEQ multiplex PCR, while the TCRdb copy is restricted to in-frame clones and leaves out a portion. The repertoire holds around 180,000 clones, with roughly 88% as singletons. The specimen was blood. The receptors originated from a woman aged 25-40 years in good health.

The V and J genes are TRBV28 and TRBJ2-1, with TRBD1 matching 8 bases. V dropped 2 bases and J dropped 5; count of bases not matched to a gene: 8. The germline V gene encodes CDR1 MDHEN and CDR2 SYDVKM. The CDR3 extends over 16 amino acids. The CDR3 reads CASSLQKATGDNEQFF. In DNA form, the CDR3 reads TGTGCCAGCAGTTTACAAAAAGCGACAGGGGACAATGAGCAGTTCTTC.

The chain couples TRBV7-9 to TRBJ2-1, with TRBD2 matching over 11 bases. V shed 0 bases, J shed 7 bases, and the junction held 5 bases outside the gene matches. The CDR3 loop spans 16 amino acids. Germline CDR1 SEHNR, CDR2 FQNEAQ (reference sequence). The CDR3 nucleotides read TGTGCCAGCAGCTTAGCCGCTAGCGGGGGGTTTAATGAGCAGTTCTTC. This codes for CASSLAASGGFNEQFF.

This rearrangement joins TRBV6-4 to TRBJ1-1; 8 bases map to TRBD1. Germline loops: CDR1 MRHNA, CDR2 SNTAGT. The CDR3 is 15 residues long. The J segment lost 7 bases and the V segment lost 6 bases, leaving 13 bases of the junction unmatched. CDR3 nucleotide sequence: TGTGCCAGCAGCGAGTCTTCCAGGGGGCAGGGTGAAGCTTTCTTT. It is translated as CASSESSRGQGEAFF.

V is TRBV29-1 and J is TRBJ2-5; D call uncertain. Germline lookup yields CDR1 SQVTM and CDR2 ANQGSEA. V shed 3 bases and J shed 2 bases, with 7 bases lying between them. CDR3 length: 12 residues. CDR3 bases: TGCAGCGTTGATCACGGTCAAGAGACCCAGTACTTC. It encodes CSVDHGQETQYF.

Comments on this clone: Compared with germline, one end of the junction differs, possibly owing to a read error. This chain connects TRBV3-1 (or the pseudogene TRBV3-2) to TRBJ2-1, with D perhaps matching TRBD1 (6 bases). Germline loops: CDR1 LGHDT, CDR2 YNNKEL (reference sequence). The CDR3 is 12 amino acids. DNA for the CDR3: TGTGCCAGCAGCCAAGTTTGGGAAGGACAGCTCTTC. Amino acid sequence: CASSQVWEGQLF.

The chain employs TRBV28 and TRBJ2-3, with TRBD2 identical over 7 bases. Germline assignment: CDR1 MDHEN and CDR2 SYDVKM. After removal of 2 bases from V and 3 bases from J, the junction contained 8 bases not matched to a gene. CDR3 size: 16 residues. The CDR3 DNA sequence: TGTGCCAGCAGTTTAGGGTTTGGGACTATTACAGATACGCAGTATTTT. It specifies CASSLGFGTITDTQYF.

The rearrangement uses TRBV27 and TRBJ2-5; 10 bases agree with TRBD2. V lost 7 bases, J lost 5 bases, and 13 bases stayed unmatched. Germline CDR1 MNHEY, CDR2 SMNVEV (reference sequence). The CDR3 is 16 amino acids. The CDR3: CASKTLAGASQETQYF. For the CDR3, the DNA is TGTGCCAGCAAGACGCTAGCGGGGGCCTCCCAGGAGACCCAGTACTTC.

The chain links TRBV6-5 to TRBJ2-7, with 8 bases that match TRBD1. There are 14 residues in the CDR3. Germline CDR1 MNHEY, CDR2 SVGAGI. V lost 3 bases, J lost 4 bases, and 5 bases stayed unmatched. The DNA for the CDR3 is TGTGCCAGCAGTTATGGGACAGGTCAATACGAGCAGTACTTC. It yields the protein CASSYGTGQYEQYF.

This clone came up once. The rearrangement links TRBV27 to TRBJ1-2; D remains ambiguous. The CDR3 has 13 residues. V lost 6 bases and J 0 bases, leaving 8 bases between the germline ends. From germline, CDR1 is MNHEY and CDR2 SMNVEV (reference sequence). CDR3 in amino acids: CASSPITNYGYTF. The CDR3 bases are TGTGCCAGCAGCCCGATAACTAACTATGGCTACACCTTC.

The chain is built from TRBV18 and TRBJ2-3, with unresolved D. The V gene lost 1 base and the J gene lost 0 bases, with 5 bases spanning the gap. This CDR3 spans 14 amino acids. Germline-derived CDR1 and CDR2 are KGHSH and LQKENI. In DNA form, the CDR3 reads TGTGCCAGCTCACCACGAAACAGCACAGATACGCAGTATTTT. Protein: CASSPRNSTDTQYF.

The genes are TRBV2 and TRBJ1-4; 7 bases are a match to TRBD1. The CDR3 spans 14 residues. Germline CDR1 and CDR2: SNHLY and FYNNEI. V dropped 5 bases and J dropped 6; count of bases not matched to a gene: 6. The CDR3 DNA is TGTGCCAGCAGTCGGGACAGCAAAGATGAAAAACTGTTTTTT. It specifies CASSRDSKDEKLFF.

The gene calls are TRBV30 and TRBJ1-1; TRBD1 aligns across 7 bases. The V and J ends lost 0 bases and 11 bases, in that order; junction bases with no gene match: 9. Germline CDR1 is GTSNPN and CDR2 is SVGIG (reference sequence). This CDR3 spans 13 amino acids. The CDR3 sequence is CAWSVLGTEEAFF. The CDR3 DNA is TGTGCCTGGAGTGTACTCGGGACAGAGGAGGCTTTCTTT.

V gene TRBV10-3 combines with J gene TRBJ1-5, with D tentatively TRBD1 (5 bases). The CDR3 covers 12 residues. Germline CDR1 ENHRY, CDR2 SYGVKD. Trimming cost V 0 bases and J 10 bases, with 7 bases left between them. CDR3 region: CAISESGGPQHF. The CDR3 region has the DNA TGTGCCATCAGTGAGTCGGGGGGTCCCCAGCATTTT.

The chain employs TRBV20-1 and TRBJ2-3, with D possibly TRBD2 on 5 matching bases. Looked up from germline, CDR1 is DFQATT and CDR2 is SNEGSKA (reference sequence). Trimming took 7 bases from V and 7 from J, leaving 12 bases between them. This CDR3 has 11 amino acids. Written as DNA, the CDR3 is TGCAGTGAATTGGGAGAACATACGCAGTATTTT. Its translation: CSELGEHTQYF.

The chain is built from TRBV6-6 and TRBJ1-1, with no clear D. This CDR3 spans 16 amino acids. V was trimmed by 6 bases and J by 1 base, leaving 18 bases between them. Germline CDR1 reads MNHNY; CDR2 reads SVGAGI (reference sequence). The CDR3 DNA sequence: TGTGCCAGCAGATTATCAGACAAACTAGGGAACACTGAAGCTTTCTTT. Its protein is CASRLSDKLGNTEAFF.

V gene TRBV27 combines with J gene TRBJ2-7; 8 nucleotides line up with TRBD1. The CDR3 consists of 13 residues. The germline V gene has CDR1 MNHEY and CDR2 SMNVEV (reference sequence). After removal of 6 bases from V and 5 bases from J, the junction contained 6 bases not matched to a gene. DNA for the CDR3: TGTGCCAGCAGCCGGACAGGGTCCCACGAGCAGTACTTC. The encoded protein is CASSRTGSHEQYF.

The chain is built from TRBV27 and TRBJ2-1; TRBD2 matches 8 bases. This CDR3 region has 14 residues. The germline V gene encodes CDR1 MNHEY and CDR2 SMNVEV (reference sequence). V shed 3 bases and J 7 bases; nucleotides not matched to a gene: 5. CDR3 sequence: CASSLAGLGNEQFF. The DNA for the CDR3 is TGTGCCAGCAGTTTGGCGGGACTAGGGAATGAGCAGTTCTTC.

The V and J genes are TRBV9 and TRBJ2-2; TRBD1 matches 10 bases. V was pared by 3 bases and J by 5 bases, with 7 bases of the junction left unmatched. This CDR3 region has 16 residues. Per the germline V gene, CDR1 is SGDLS and CDR2 is YYNGEE. The chain's CDR3 is CASSETTGGLTGELFF. CDR3 DNA: TGTGCCAGCAGCGAAACGACAGGGGGCTTGACCGGGGAGCTGTTTTTT.

V gene TRBV27 combines with J gene TRBJ1-5; unclear D gene. V lost 5 bases, J lost 0 bases, and 8 bases lay in between. This CDR3 has 14 residues. Per germline, CDR1 MNHEY and CDR2 SMNVEV (reference sequence). CDR3 protein: CASSTSISNQPQHF. The CDR3 bases are TGTGCCAGCAGTACATCCATTAGCAATCAGCCCCAGCATTTT.

The chain employs TRBV18 and TRBJ1-2; 7 positions agree with TRBD1. Germline CDR1 and CDR2: KGHSH and LQKENI. This CDR3 comprises 14 residues. V shed 5 bases and J 5 bases; nucleotides not matched to a gene: 8. In DNA form, the CDR3 reads TGTGCCAGCTCAAACCGGGACAGAGATTATGGCTACACCTTC. Encoded protein: CASSNRDRDYGYTF.

The V and J genes are TRBV5-1 and TRBJ1-6; the match to TRBD1 covers 7 bases. CDR3 length: 15 amino acids. Per germline, CDR1 SGHRS and CDR2 YFSETQ. V dropped 0 bases and J dropped 9; count of bases not matched to a gene: 6. This CDR3 is CASSLEGALGSPLHF. Written as DNA, the CDR3 is TGCGCCAGCAGCTTGGAGGGGGCTTTGGGTTCACCCCTCCACTTT.

V usage is TRBV10-3 and J usage is TRBJ2-2; the match to TRBD1 covers 9 bases. V lost 6 bases, J lost 3 bases, and 5 bases stayed unmatched. The CDR3 runs 15 residues. In germline, CDR1 is ENHRY, CDR2 SYGVKD. In DNA, the CDR3 is TGTGCCATCAGCCAGGACAGGGGCGACACCGGGGAGCTGTTTTTT. Encoded protein: CAISQDRGDTGELFF.

This clone was counted only a few times. The chain joins TRBV11-2 to TRBJ2-1; 7 nucleotides match TRBD2. V lost 1 base to trimming and J lost 0 bases; unmatched junction nucleotides: 3. CDR3 length: 16 amino acids. CDR1 is SGHAT, CDR2 FQNNGV, per germline. The CDR3 coding sequence is TGTGCCAGCAGCTTAGCACTAGCGAGCTCCTACAATGAGCAGTTCTTC. It encodes CASSLALASSYNEQFF.